This T cell receptor beta chain was captured in a study of T cells in Graves' hyperthyroidism and ophthalmopathy. As for the study in general: Peripheral blood was obtained at initial diagnosis, preceding any treatment.

J was trimmed by 5 bases and V by 0 bases; bases with no gene match: 8. This CDR3 region has 16 residues. Germline V gene data show CDR1 as SGHRS and CDR2 as YFSETQ. Amplified TCR beta CDR3 regions came from RNA transcripts. Researchers ran a first-round RT-PCR on the TCR CDR3 using the HTBI primer set. TCRdb re-analysed the multiplex PCR reads in MiXCR, keeping a single row per CDR3 protein. The data show some 530,000 distinct CDR3 sequences, with around a fifth seen just once and around 47% held by the top ten. The clonotype originates from a woman in her 70s with Graves' ophthalmopathy. The sample comprised blood. This chain uses TRBV5-1 with TRBJ2-7, with 10 nucleotides matching TRBD1. CDR3 nucleotide sequence: TGCGCCAGCAGCTTGGATGCGTCCGGGACAGGGGACGAGCAGTACTTC. Its translation: CASSLDASGTGDEQYF.